This entry is about one T cell receptor (beta chain). This clone was picked up many times. The target of this receptor is not known. One base away lies a much larger clone, so this may be a sequencing read error. The same CDR3 arises from other DNA sequences in this sample as well. To prepare the library, PCR was applied. The sequencer was an Illumina HiSeq 4000. The TCR beta-chain CDR3 region of each patient was profiled by high-throughput sequencing. As for the authors' bioinformatics: CDR3 differences across clinicopathological groups were used to build a classifier for discriminating distant-metastatic papillary thyroid cancer patients. Repertoire diversity was assessed with the Shannon index, and tumor-blood repertoire similarity with the Morisita-Horn index. Starting from the raw public reads, TCRdb applied fastp trimming at Q25, assembled clones with MiXCR and retained in-frame beta chains. These V and J calls rely on TCRdb rather than the paper's analysis. This sample has approximately 35,000 clones in its table, and 11% of those were observed once. Roughly a sixth of the sample goes to the ten largest clones.

The CDR3 covers 15 residues, taking in both the cysteine and the phenylalanine. The retained sequence is limited to the CDR3, 45 bases, with the frame set at the first base. According to the germline V gene, CDR1 reads LGHNA and CDR2 reads YSLEER. At the junction V is shortened by 3 bases and J by 9 bases; bases outside the gene matches: 11. This entry comes from a study of metastatic and nonmetastatic thyroid tumors (dated by TCRdb to the early 2020s). Study-wide context: For patients with malignant and with benign thyroid disease, the researchers compared repertoires between peripheral blood samples and tumor or nodule tissue samples.

Before undergoing thyroid surgery, none of the patients had been given any kind of treatment. Patient clinical samples collected from about 2011 to 2018 were retrospectively analysed using T-cell receptor beta sequencing. Overall results and qualifications from the work: In both blood and tumor samples, TCR beta diversity was reported to be significantly higher in malignant tumors than in benign nodules.

Sequences were obtained from blood. The chain couples TRBV4-3 to TRBJ2-7; TRBD2 lines up with 10 middle nucleotides. The receptor's source is a female donor with papillary thyroid cancer or a benign thyroid nodule (not recorded which). Some clones in this sample may be carry-over from other donors' samples. The sequence in DNA is TGCGCCAGCAGCCAGGAGTCTAGCGGGAGATTAGGGCAGTACTTC. Its translation is CASSQESSGRLGQYF.